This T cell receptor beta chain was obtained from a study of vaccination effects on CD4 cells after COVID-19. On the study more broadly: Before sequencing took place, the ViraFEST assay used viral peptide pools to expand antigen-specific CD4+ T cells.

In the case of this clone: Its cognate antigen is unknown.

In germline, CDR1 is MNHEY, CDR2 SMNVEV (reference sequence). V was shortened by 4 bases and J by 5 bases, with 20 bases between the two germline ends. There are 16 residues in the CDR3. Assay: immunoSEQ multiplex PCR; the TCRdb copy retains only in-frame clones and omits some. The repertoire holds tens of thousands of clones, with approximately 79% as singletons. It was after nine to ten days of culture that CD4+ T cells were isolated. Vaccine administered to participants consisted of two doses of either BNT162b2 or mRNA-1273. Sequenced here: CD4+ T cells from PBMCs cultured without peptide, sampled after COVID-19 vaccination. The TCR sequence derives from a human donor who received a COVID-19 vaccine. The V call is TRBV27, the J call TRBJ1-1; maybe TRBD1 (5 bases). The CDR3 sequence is CASSSARQNVRTEAFF. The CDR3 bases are TGTGCCAGCAGTTCTGCCCGACAGAACGTGAGGACTGAAGCTTTCTTT.